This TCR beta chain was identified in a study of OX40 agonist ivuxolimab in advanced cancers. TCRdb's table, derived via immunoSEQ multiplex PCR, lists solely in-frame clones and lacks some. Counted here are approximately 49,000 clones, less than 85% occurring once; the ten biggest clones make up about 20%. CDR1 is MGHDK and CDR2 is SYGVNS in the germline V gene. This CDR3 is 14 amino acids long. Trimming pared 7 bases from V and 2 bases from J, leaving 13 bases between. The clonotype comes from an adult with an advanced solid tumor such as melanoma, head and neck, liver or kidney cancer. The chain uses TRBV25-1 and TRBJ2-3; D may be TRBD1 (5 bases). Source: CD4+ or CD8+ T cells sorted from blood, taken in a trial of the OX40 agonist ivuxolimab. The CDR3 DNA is TGTGCCAGCACCCCCGGCAGGGTCACAGATACGCAGTATTTT. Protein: CASTPGRVTDTQYF.